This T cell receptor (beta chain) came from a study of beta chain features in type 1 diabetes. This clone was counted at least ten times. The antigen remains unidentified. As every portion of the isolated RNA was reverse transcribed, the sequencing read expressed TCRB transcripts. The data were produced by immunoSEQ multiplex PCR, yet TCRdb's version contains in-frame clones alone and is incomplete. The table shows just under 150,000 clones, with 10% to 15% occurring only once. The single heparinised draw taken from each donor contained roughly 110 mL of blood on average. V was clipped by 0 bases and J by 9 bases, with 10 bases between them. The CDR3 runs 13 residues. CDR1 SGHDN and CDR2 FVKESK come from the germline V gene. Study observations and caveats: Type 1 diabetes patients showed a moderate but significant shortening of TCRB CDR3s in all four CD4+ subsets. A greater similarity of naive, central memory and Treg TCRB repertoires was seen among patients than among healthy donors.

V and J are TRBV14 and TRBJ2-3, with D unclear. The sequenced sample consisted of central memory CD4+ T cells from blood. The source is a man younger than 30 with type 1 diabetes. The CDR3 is CASSQDAVGTQYF. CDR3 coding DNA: TGTGCCAGCAGCCAAGATGCGGTCGGGACGCAGTATTTT.